A selection of T cell receptor beta chains follows, all from one sample in a study of blood T cell repertoires in COVID-19. Measured with immunoSEQ multiplex PCR; TCRdb has only the in-frame clones, and not every one. This table has more than 95,000 clones, around four fifths appearing once. Sequencing was done on a sample of peripheral blood. The receptors were gathered from a man at least 80 years old with active or convalescent COVID-19. Each CDR3 is given with its conserved first and last residue. D genes are given only for firm matches. The size of a clone is reported for some rows only, either as once, few or many, or as a class for expanded clones.

.,TRBJ2-1,.,TRBV7-2,TGTGCCAGCAGCTCCCAAGGGGGTAGCGATGAGCAGTTCTTC,CASSSQGGSDEQFF
.,TRBJ1-3,TRBD1,TRBV2,TGTGCCAGCAACTTCCCTGGAACAGGGGCCTTGAGCTCTGGAAACACCATATATTTT,CASNFPGTGALSSGNTIYF
.,TRBJ2-1,.,TRBV19,TGTGCCAGTAGTACCAGGGTCTTTGAGCAGTTCTTC,CASSTRVFEQFF
.,TRBJ2-5,TRBD2,TRBV5-1,TGCGCCAGCTCCGGGGGGGCAGCAGAGACCCAGTACTTC,CASSGGAAETQYF
.,TRBJ1-5,TRBD1,TRBV27,TGTGCCAGCATCACACGCCCAGAACCGGGACAGGGGTACTTCTGGAGCAATCAGCCCCAGCATTTT,CASITRPEPGQGYFWSNQPQHF
few,TRBJ2-3,.,TRBV12-5,TGTGCTAGTGGCTTGAGGGGGGATACGCAGTATTTT,CASGLRGDTQYF
.,TRBJ2-3,TRBD2,TRBV7-2,TGTGCCAGCAGCTACCGCTCGGGACTAGAGGCCCCGCAGTATTTT,CASSYRSGLEAPQYF
.,TRBJ2-7,.,TRBV6-2/TRBV6-3,TGTGCCAGCAGTTACTCTGAGACTACGAGCTCCTACGAGCAGTACTTC,CASSYSETTSSYEQYF
few,TRBJ2-1,.,TRBV7-2,TGTGCCAGCAGGGAGAGAGTTAGGTACAATGAGCAGTTCTTC,CASRERVRYNEQFF
.,TRBJ2-7,TRBD1,TRBV7-9,TGTGCCAGCACCCCCCGGACAGGCCTGTACGAGCAGTACTTC,CASTPRTGLYEQYF
.,TRBJ2-6,TRBD1,TRBV6-2/TRBV6-3,TGTGCCAGCAGTTACGCGGACAGGGGAGTTGGGGCCAACGTCCTGACTTTC,CASSYADRGVGANVLTF
.,TRBJ1-5,.,TRBV10-3,TGTGCCACCCAGGGGACGAGCAATCAGCCCCAGCATTTT,CATQGTSNQPQHF
.,TRBJ2-2,TRBD1,TRBV19,TGTGCCAAGTCCAGGGGGTTCACCGGGGAGCTGTTTTTT,CAKSRGFTGELFF
once,TRBJ2-3,TRBD2,TRBV5-1,TGCGCCAGCAGCCCCGTCCCGGGACTAGCGGGGGGGTCCGAGGATACGCAGTATTTT,CASSPVPGLAGGSEDTQYF
.,TRBJ2-1,.,TRBV20-1,TGCAGTGCTAGTGCTCCGTACAATGAGCAGTTCTTC,CSASAPYNEQFF
.,TRBJ1-4,.,TRBV19,TGTGCCAGTAGTATCTCAGGGAAACTGTTTTTT,CASSISGKLFF
few,TRBJ2-1,TRBD2,TRBV28,TGTGCCAGCAGCTTTCTTGGGGAGGGTAGCTACAATGAGCAGTTCTTC,CASSFLGEGSYNEQFF
.,TRBJ1-1,.,TRBV7-2,TGTGCCAGCAGCCCCTCCCGGGGGGGTTGGACTGAAGCTTTCTTT,CASSPSRGGWTEAFF
.,TRBJ2-7,.,TRBV5-1,TGCGCCAGCCGACTTATACCGAGCTCCTACGAGCAGTACTTC,CASRLIPSSYEQYF
.,TRBJ2-7,TRBD2,TRBV10-1,TGCGCCAGCAAGGGTAGCGGGGATATCTACGAGCAGTACTTC,CASKGSGDIYEQYF
.,TRBJ1-2,TRBD1,TRBV6-6,TGTGCCAGCAGTTTTACAGGGGAGATCGGCTACACCTTC,CASSFTGEIGYTF
.,TRBJ2-7,TRBD2,TRBV6-4,TGTGCCAGCAGTGACTCTAGCGGGGTGTTCTCCTACGAGCAGTACTTC,CASSDSSGVFSYEQYF
.,TRBJ2-7,.,TRBV6-5,TGTGCCAGCAGTTACGATCCACAGGGACCCTACGAGCAGTACTTC,CASSYDPQGPYEQYF
.,TRBJ2-3,.,TRBV7-2,TGTGCCAGCAGCTCATCATCTACTAGTAGCACAGATACGCAGTATTTT,CASSSSSTSSTDTQYF
.,TRBJ2-2,TRBD2,TRBV5-5,TGTGCCAGCAGCTTGGCCGGGGGGGCTGGCGGGGAGCTGTTTTTT,CASSLAGGAGGELFF
.,TRBJ1-1,.,TRBV11-2,TGTGCCAGCAGCTACTACAGGGCGGGAGACACTGAAGCTTTCTTT,CASSYYRAGDTEAFF
.,TRBJ1-1,.,TRBV12-3/TRBV12-4,TGTGCCAGCAGTCCTACGGGGAACACTGAAGCTTTCTTT,CASSPTGNTEAFF
.,TRBJ2-7,.,TRBV4-3,TGCGCCAGCAGCCAAGATCCGCCTATCTCCTACGAGCAGTACTTC,CASSQDPPISYEQYF
.,TRBJ2-4,.,TRBV6-5,TGTGCCAGCAGTTACGGGGCAGATTCGAACATTCAGTACTTC,CASSYGADSNIQYF
once,TRBJ1-2,.,TRBV28,TGTGCCAGCAGTCGAGGGGGGGGAGCTAACTATGGCTACACCTTC,CASSRGGGANYGYTF
.,TRBJ2-7,TRBD2,TRBV6-4,TGTGCCAGCAGTGACTCCTACGGACTAGCGGGGGCGATAAACTCCTACGAGCAGTACTTC,CASSDSYGLAGAINSYEQYF
.,TRBJ2-3,TRBD2,TRBV5-4,TGTGCCAGCAGCTTGGACTCCGGGACTAGCGGCACAGATACGCAGTATTTT,CASSLDSGTSGTDTQYF
.,TRBJ1-3,.,TRBV12-3/TRBV12-4,TGTGCCAGCAGCCTGAGCTCTGGAAACACCATATATTTT,CASSLSSGNTIYF
few,TRBJ1-1,.,TRBV14,TGTGCCAGCAGCCCTTCCCACTGGGAGGGGAACACTGAAGCTTTCTTT,CASSPSHWEGNTEAFF
.,TRBJ1-2,.,TRBV9,TGTGCCAGCAGCGAGGCGGGACTCAACTATGGCTACACCTTC,CASSEAGLNYGYTF
.,TRBJ2-1,.,TRBV2,TGTGCCAGCAGTGACGGGGGGCGCCTCTCCAATGAGCAGTTCTTC,CASSDGGRLSNEQFF
.,TRBJ1-1,.,TRBV7-2,TGTGCCAGCAGCTTATTCGTGCTAACTGAAGCTTTCTTT,CASSLFVLTEAFF
.,TRBJ1-1,TRBD1,TRBV2,TGTGCCAGCAGCCCCAGGGGGATCAACACTGAAGCTTTCTTT,CASSPRGINTEAFF
.,TRBJ2-5,.,TRBV6-5,TGTGCCAGCCGGGGGGCAGGGTCAGAGACCCAGTACTTC,CASRGAGSETQYF
.,TRBJ1-1,TRBD1,TRBV6-5,TGTGCCAGCACCAAAGGACAGGGGGCAGCTTTCTTT,CASTKGQGAAFF
.,TRBJ2-5,.,TRBV11-2,TGTGCCAGCAGCCCTGACAGGCCTCAAGAGACCCAGTACTTC,CASSPDRPQETQYF
few,TRBJ2-1,.,TRBV7-9,TGTGCCAGCAGCCCGGGACTTATAAATGAGCAGTTCTTC,CASSPGLINEQFF
.,TRBJ1-4,.,TRBV12-3/TRBV12-4,TGTGCCAGCAGTACCACATTTAATGAAAAACTGTTTTTT,CASSTTFNEKLFF
.,TRBJ2-7,.,TRBV7-8,TGTGCCAGCAGCATAGGGACTGACGAGCAGTACTTC,CASSIGTDEQYF
.,TRBJ2-5,TRBD2,TRBV6-2/TRBV6-3,TGTGCCAGCAGCCGTCGTTTAGCGGGGGGAGAGACCCAGTACTTC,CASSRRLAGGETQYF
once,TRBJ1-1,.,TRBV10-3,TGTGCCGGGGGGTCGGACACTGAAGCTTTCTTT,CAGGSDTEAFF
.,TRBJ2-2,.,TRBV5-4,TGTGCCAGCAGCTTGGAACCGGGACAAGCGAACACCGGGGAGCTGTTTTTT,CASSLEPGQANTGELFF
once,TRBJ1-5,.,TRBV22-1,TGTCCTGGGAGCGCCGAGGCCCCGCGGCAGAATAGCAATCAGCCCCAGCATTTT,CPGSAEAPRQNSNQPQHF
once,TRBJ1-1,TRBD1,TRBV19,TGTGCCAGTAGTACTAGGACAGGGGGGAACACTGAAGCTTTCTTT,CASSTRTGGNTEAFF
once,TRBJ2-2,TRBD1,TRBV5-4,TGTGCCAGCAGCTTGGGGGGACAGGGGTGGACCGGGGAGCTGTTTTTT,CASSLGGQGWTGELFF
.,TRBJ1-2,.,TRBV5-4,TGTGCCAGCAGCCCCAGGGATGACTATGGCTACACCTTC,CASSPRDDYGYTF
.,TRBJ2-5,.,TRBV6-5,TGTGCCAGCAGTTACCTTACTAAACAAGAGACCCAGTACTTC,CASSYLTKQETQYF
.,TRBJ2-6,TRBD1,TRBV18,TGTGCCAGCTCACCAGGGACAGGGACCTCTGGGGCCAACGTCCTGACTTTC,CASSPGTGTSGANVLTF